This is a list of T cell receptor beta chains from one sample in a study of T cell responses to AZD1222 COVID-19 vaccine. Produced via immunoSEQ multiplex PCR; TCRdb's table is partial and in-frame only. The table includes over 100,000 clones, approximately 89% detected once. The sample here was peripheral blood, taken 28 days after the second dose of the MenACWY control vaccine. These receptors all stem from an adult who received the MenACWY meningococcal vaccine as a control. The CDR3 runs from the conserved cysteine through the conserved F or W. The D gene is left open where the match is weak. Only part of the rows carry a size: once, few, many, or a class if the clone is expanded.

TRBV7-2,.,TRBJ2-4,.,CASSFGGAGNRQNIQYF,TGTGCCAGCAGCTTCGGTGGGGCGGGGAACCGCCAAAACATTCAGTACTTC
TRBV3-1/TRBV3-2,.,TRBJ1-2,TRBD1,CASSQGWGLTGSYTF,TGTGCCAGCAGCCAAGGCTGGGGGTTGACAGGGAGCTACACCTTC
TRBV5-1,.,TRBJ2-1,TRBD2,CASRHTSGGINNEQFF,TGCGCCAGCAGGCATACTAGCGGGGGGATTAACAATGAGCAGTTCTTC
TRBV18,.,TRBJ1-1,.,CASSTGTLNEAFF,TGTGCCAGCTCAACTGGGACATTAAATGAAGCTTTCTTT
TRBV7-9,.,TRBJ2-7,.,CASSLGGTDYEQYF,TGTGCCAGCAGCTTAGGGGGGACCGACTACGAGCAGTACTTC
TRBV7-2,few,TRBJ1-1,.,CASSLDSGGAEAFF,TGTGCCAGCAGCTTAGATAGCGGGGGGGCTGAAGCTTTCTTT
TRBV19,.,TRBJ1-1,.,CASIVSHAGNTEAFF,TGTGCCAGTATTGTCTCACACGCAGGGAACACTGAAGCTTTCTTT
TRBV11-2,.,TRBJ2-5,.,CASSLTHGKEETQYF,TGTGCCAGCAGCTTAACCCACGGCAAAGAAGAGACCCAGTACTTC
TRBV9,few,TRBJ1-2,TRBD1,CASSVDRGRKGYTF,TGTGCCAGCAGCGTAGACAGGGGGCGTAAGGGCTACACCTTC
TRBV19,.,TRBJ2-1,TRBD2,CASSISSGGAGEQFF,TGTGCCAGTAGTATTAGTAGCGGGGGGGCAGGTGAGCAGTTCTTC
TRBV30,.,TRBJ2-3,TRBD1,CAWNRGDRREHTDTQYF,TGTGCCTGGAACCGCGGGGACAGGCGGGAACACACAGATACGCAGTATTTT
TRBV28,.,TRBJ1-2,.,CASRMWTEGGSYTF,TGTGCCAGCAGAATGTGGACAGAGGGAGGGAGCTACACCTTC
TRBV18,.,TRBJ1-5,.,CASSPWDTLVSNQPQHF,TGTGCCAGCTCACCATGGGACACCCTTGTAAGTAATCAGCCCCAGCATTTT
TRBV6-5,.,TRBJ2-1,TRBD1,CASSYGQGAGNEQFF,TGTGCCAGCAGTTACGGACAGGGGGCGGGTAATGAGCAGTTCTTC
TRBV27,.,TRBJ2-7,TRBD2,CASSLGRTGFSYEQYF,TGTGCCAGCAGCCTCGGGAGGACGGGGTTCTCCTACGAGCAGTACTTC
TRBV5-1,.,TRBJ2-3,TRBD2,CASSLTSGVIDTQYF,TGCGCCAGCAGCTTAACTAGCGGGGTTATAGATACGCAGTATTTT
TRBV25-1,.,TRBJ1-2,.,CASSSDMNYGYTF,TGTGCCAGCAGTTCAGACATGAACTATGGCTACACCTTC
TRBV28,many,TRBJ2-7,.,CASSPGTLNYEQYF,TGTGCCAGCAGTCCGGGGACTCTCAATTACGAGCAGTACTTC
TRBV28,few,TRBJ2-7,.,CASTPRDASYEQYF,TGTGCCAGCACCCCCAGGGACGCCTCCTACGAGCAGTACTTC
TRBV7-3,.,TRBJ2-3,.,CASSVQLTDTQYF,TGTGCCAGCAGCGTACAGCTCACAGATACGCAGTATTTT
TRBV4-3,.,TRBJ2-7,TRBD1,CASSQPITTGGYEQYF,TGCGCCAGCAGCCAACCTATAACGACAGGGGGCTACGAGCAGTACTTC
TRBV6-2/TRBV6-3,once,TRBJ1-1,.,CASSYGHQGSEAFF,TGTGCCAGCAGTTACGGGCACCAGGGATCTGAAGCTTTCTTT
TRBV6-2/TRBV6-3,once,TRBJ2-7,TRBD1,CASSYGTGLFEQYF,TGTGCCAGCAGTTACGGGACAGGGCTATTCGAGCAGTACTTC
TRBV25-1,.,TRBJ2-5,.,CASRRVTGETQYF,TGTGCCAGCAGGAGGGTAACGGGAGAGACCCAGTACTTC
TRBV11-2,.,TRBJ2-1,.,CASSLGLEQFF,TGTGCCAGCAGCTTAGGGCTTGAGCAGTTCTTC
TRBV5-1,.,TRBJ1-2,.,CASSPEGSSGYTF,TGCGCCAGCAGCCCGGAAGGGTCCTCTGGCTACACCTTC
TRBV15,.,TRBJ1-6,.,CATSRASGTGYNSPLHF,TGTGCCACCAGCAGAGCCTCCGGGACGGGGTATAATTCACCCCTCCACTTT
TRBV7-1,.,TRBJ2-1,TRBD2,CASSSPTSGGHLGWARSSYNEQFF,TGTGCCAGCAGCTCCCCGACTAGCGGGGGGCACCTGGGCTGGGCTCGGAGTTCCTACAATGAGCAGTTCTTC
TRBV27,.,TRBJ1-1,.,CASRREGGPNTEAFF,TGTGCCAGCCGCAGAGAAGGTGGGCCGAACACTGAAGCTTTCTTT
TRBV28,once,TRBJ2-3,.,CASSFKTDSTDTQYF,TGTGCCAGCAGTTTTAAGACCGACAGCACAGATACGCAGTATTTT
TRBV21-1,few,TRBJ1-6,.,CASSRGPASSYNSPLHF,TGTGCCAGCAGCCGCGGTCCGGCAAGCTCCTATAATTCACCCCTCCACTTT
TRBV14,.,TRBJ1-2,TRBD1,CASSHLRDRANYGYTF,TGTGCCAGCAGCCATTTAAGGGACAGGGCTAACTATGGCTACACCTTC
TRBV5-1,.,TRBJ2-7,TRBD1,CASRDGTGNDEQYF,TGCGCCAGCAGGGACGGGACAGGGAACGACGAGCAGTACTTC
TRBV25-1,.,TRBJ1-3,.,CASSEYNSGNTIYF,TGTGCCAGCAGTGAATACAACTCTGGAAACACCATATATTTT
TRBV18,.,TRBJ1-2,TRBD1,CASSPDGQGSGYTF,TGTGCCAGCTCACCCGACGGACAGGGTTCTGGCTACACCTTC
TRBV29-1,.,TRBJ1-2,.,CSVEFRSGYGYTF,TGCAGCGTTGAGTTCCGGTCCGGCTATGGCTACACCTTC
TRBV7-2,once,TRBJ1-1,TRBD1,CASSPRTGTNTEAFF,TGTGCCAGCAGCCCTAGGACAGGGACGAACACTGAAGCTTTCTTT
TRBV7-2,.,TRBJ2-7,TRBD1,CASSTGGQGPYEQYF,TGTGCCAGCAGCACCGGGGGACAGGGACCCTACGAGCAGTACTTC
TRBV6-5,.,TRBJ1-2,.,CASSYSTRLGADGYTF,TGTGCCAGCAGTTACTCGACTAGGCTAGGGGCGGATGGCTACACCTTC
TRBV24-1,.,TRBJ1-1,.,CATSSAGEVTEAFF,TGTGCCACCAGTAGCGCTGGGGAGGTCACTGAAGCTTTCTTT
TRBV12-3/TRBV12-4,.,TRBJ2-3,.,CASKVGGTDTQYF,TGTGCCAGCAAGGTGGGGGGCACAGATACGCAGTATTTT
TRBV28,.,TRBJ1-1,.,CASSLGGQRNTEAFF,TGTGCCAGCAGTTTGGGCGGACAACGTAACACTGAAGCTTTCTTT
TRBV7-2,.,TRBJ1-2,TRBD1,CASSLSGTDLFYGYTF,TGTGCCAGCAGCTTAAGCGGGACAGATCTCTTCTATGGCTACACCTTC
TRBV29-1,.,TRBJ2-3,.,CSVTHRVSPDTQYF,TGCAGCGTTACTCACAGGGTATCCCCAGATACGCAGTATTTT
TRBV6-5,.,TRBJ2-7,TRBD2,CASSFSGGAIGYEQYF,TGTGCCAGCAGTTTTAGCGGGGGGGCTATAGGGTACGAGCAGTACTTC
TRBV7-3,.,TRBJ2-1,TRBD2,CASSLGGAGGYEQFF,TGTGCCAGCAGCTTAGGAGGGGCGGGAGGGTATGAGCAGTTCTTC
TRBV7-8,.,TRBJ1-2,.,CASSPRADYGYTF,TGTGCCAGCAGCCCTAGGGCAGACTATGGCTACACCTTC
TRBV5-4,.,TRBJ2-1,.,CASSPGRTANGEQFF,TGTGCCAGCAGCCCGGGTAGGACAGCCAACGGTGAGCAGTTCTTC
TRBV11-2,.,TRBJ1-2,.,CASSYDGVSYGYTF,TGTGCCAGCAGCTACGACGGGGTCTCCTATGGCTACACCTTC
TRBV25-1,once,TRBJ2-5,TRBD2,CASSASGAAQETQYF,TGTGCCAGCAGCGCCAGCGGGGCCGCTCAAGAGACCCAGTACTTC
TRBV2,few,TRBJ1-5,.,CASSEAYGQPQHF,TGTGCCAGCAGTGAAGCTTATGGTCAGCCCCAGCATTTT
TRBV28,.,TRBJ2-5,TRBD1,CASSADRGYGGETQYF,TGTGCCAGCAGTGCGGACAGGGGGTATGGAGGAGAGACCCAGTACTTC
TRBV3-1/TRBV3-2,.,TRBJ1-3,.,CASSQGFGVAAGNTIYF,TGTGCCAGCAGCCAAGGTTTCGGGGTCGCCGCTGGAAACACCATATATTTT
TRBV5-6,.,TRBJ2-2,TRBD2,CASSLERGELNTGELFF,TGTGCCAGCAGCTTGGAGCGGGGGGAGCTGAACACCGGGGAGCTGTTTTTT
TRBV4-2,few,TRBJ2-3,.,CASSQDRRVTDTQYF,TGTGCCAGCAGCCAAGACCGGCGGGTCACAGATACGCAGTATTTT
TRBV4-1,.,TRBJ2-7,TRBD2,CASSQGIAGLYEQYF,TGCGCCAGCAGCCAAGGCATAGCGGGTCTCTACGAGCAGTACTTC
TRBV7-2,.,TRBJ1-2,.,CASSPHRPGYTF,TGTGCCAGCAGCCCGCACCGGCCGGGCTACACCTTC
TRBV7-9,.,TRBJ1-4,.,CASSPSRVTNEKLFF,TGTGCCAGCAGCCCTAGCCGCGTCACAAATGAAAAACTGTTTTTT
TRBV27,few,TRBJ1-4,.,CASNEKLFF,TGTGCCAGCAATGAAAAACTGTTTTTT
TRBV10-3,.,TRBJ2-3,.,CAISEGLRTDTQYF,TGTGCCATCAGTGAGGGACTACGCACAGATACGCAGTATTTT